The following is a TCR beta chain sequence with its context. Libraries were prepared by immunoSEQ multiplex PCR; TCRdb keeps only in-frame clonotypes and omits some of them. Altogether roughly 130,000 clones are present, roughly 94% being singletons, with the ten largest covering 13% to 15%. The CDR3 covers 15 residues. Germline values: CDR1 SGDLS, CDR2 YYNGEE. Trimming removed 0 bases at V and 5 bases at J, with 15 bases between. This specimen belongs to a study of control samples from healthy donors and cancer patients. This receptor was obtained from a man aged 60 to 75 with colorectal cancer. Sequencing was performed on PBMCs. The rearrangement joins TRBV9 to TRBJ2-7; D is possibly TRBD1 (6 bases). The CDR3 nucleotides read TGTGCCAGCAGCGTAGAAGGGGGACAAACCCACGAGCAGTACTTC. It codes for CASSVEGGQTHEQYF.